The 11 T cell receptor beta chains reported below all come from one sample, sequenced in a study of human T cells and chemical hapten exposure (dated by TCRdb to about 2021). The sample's time point label, in plain terms: pre-sensitization, week 0. Sample treatment or condition, as interpreted from the label and publication: therapeutic diphenylcyclopropenone sensitization with weekly scalp DPC. The protocol used for the library was RACE. This sample was sequenced with a NextSeq 500. TCRdb took the public reads, trimmed them with fastp at Q25, ran MiXCR for clone calling and kept in-frame beta chains. Duplicate CDR3 protein sequences are folded into a single record with the most common DNA and genes. Across this sample there are under 100,000 distinct CDR3 sequences, with 7.5% to 9.5% seen only once. The biggest ten clones account for just over 2.5% of the sample. Sequences were derived from whole blood, sampled in connection with sensitization to the hapten diphenylcyclopropenone (DPC). The source is a man in his forties with alopecia areata. Some clones in this sample may be carry-over from other donors' samples.

The chain employs TRBV21-1 and TRBJ2-7. TRBV21-1 is recorded as a pseudogene. CDR3 length: 13 residues. This CDR3 reads CASSSTSSYEQYV. DNA for the CDR3: TGTGCCAGCAGTTCTACGAGCTCCTACGAGCAGTACGTC.

A word on this clonotype: This sequence may be a read error, since a much larger clone differs from it by one base. The chain combines TRBV6-2 or TRBV6-3 with TRBJ1-5, with D possibly being TRBD1 (5 bases). The germline CDR1 and CDR2 sequences are MNHEY and SVGEGT. This CDR3 has 16 amino acids. V lost 8 bases and J lost 4, with 21 bases in between. CDR3 residues: CASGSYQAGLNQPQHF. The DNA for the CDR3 is TGTGCCAGCGGTTCCTACCAGGCAGGGCTTAATCAGCCCCAGCATTTT.

This clonotype came up a few times. This chain uses TRBV4-3 with TRBJ1-4, with no clear D. CDR3 length equals 17 residues. The germline CDR1 and CDR2 sequences are LGHNA and YSLEER. Deletions cut 0 bases from V and 8 bases from J, with 19 bases between. This CDR3 is CASSQDGVRAIGEKLFF. Written as DNA, the CDR3 is TGCGCCAGCAGCCAAGATGGGGTACGGGCAATCGGAGAAAAACTGTTTTTT.

This clonotype was seen a few times. The chain combines TRBV12-3 or TRBV12-4 with TRBJ2-7, with unresolved D. The CDR3 loop spans 14 amino acids. The V gene lost 5 bases and the J gene lost 2 bases, with 13 bases spanning the gap. CDR3 region: CASSLPTSTYEQYF. The CDR3 nucleotides read TGTGCCAGCAGTCTTCCGACGAGTACCTACGAGCAGTACTTC.

In this sample, this clonotype turned up a few times. The rearrangement uses TRBV29-1 and TRBJ2-1; D is tentatively TRBD1 or TRBD2 (6 bases each). The V end lost 2 bases, the J end lost 0 bases, and 17 bases lay between the germline ends. CDR1 and CDR2 from the germline V gene are SQVTM and ANQGSEA. The CDR3 consists of 17 residues. CDR3 coding DNA: TGCAGCGTTGAAAGTGGGTGGAGGGGGAGCTCCTACAATGAGCAGTTCTTC. This codes for CSVESGWRGSSYNEQFF.

This clonotype has a count of ten or more. The chain employs TRBV6-5 and TRBJ2-2; D unclear. V was trimmed by 6 bases and J by 6 bases, leaving 8 bases between them. Germline V gene lookup returns CDR1 MNHEY and CDR2 SVGAGI. CDR3 length: 12 residues. CDR3 sequence reads: CASRPPAGELFF. Here the CDR3 DNA reads TGTGCCAGCAGACCGCCCGCCGGGGAGCTGTTTTTT.

This clonotype was seen only a few times. For the CDR3, the DNA is TGTGCCAGCAGCCGGCGTGGGGGCTCCTACAATGAGCAGTTCTTC. The encoded protein is CASSRRGGSYNEQFF. The chain is built from TRBV7-9 and TRBJ2-1; D may match TRBD1 or TRBD2 (5 bases each). The V and J ends lost 5 bases and 0 bases respectively, with 11 bases between them. The CDR3 consists of 15 residues. Looked up from germline, CDR1 is SEHNR and CDR2 is FQNEAQ (reference sequence).

The rearrangement uses TRBV7-2 and TRBJ2-3; 7 nucleotides match TRBD2. Germline-derived CDR1 and CDR2 are SGHTA and FQGNSA. This CDR3 contains 16 residues. Unmatched junction bases numbered 9, after V lost 3 bases and J lost 3 bases. The CDR3 loop reads CASSFGGSVGTDTQYF. The CDR3 bases are TGTGCCAGCAGCTTTGGCGGGAGTGTGGGAACAGATACGCAGTATTTT.

The gene calls are TRBV7-2 and TRBJ2-3; TRBD1 aligns across 7 bases. This CDR3 comprises 14 residues. The junction had 8 bases not matched to a gene; V was cut back by 5 bases and J by 6 bases. Germline-derived CDR1 and CDR2 are SGHTA and FQGNSA. The CDR3, as DNA: TGTGCCAGCAGCCGGGACAGTGGAGCGGATACGCAGTATTTT. The encoded protein is CASSRDSGADTQYF.

This clonotype was recorded a few times. The rearrangement uses TRBV6-1 and TRBJ1-6; the D is unclear. The CDR3 runs to 15 residues. CDR1 is MNHNS and CDR2 is SASEGT in the germline V gene. Between the trimmed V and J ends, which lost 0 bases and 9 bases, there was a span of 12 bases. The CDR3, as DNA: TGTGCCAGCAGTGAAGCGCAGGCAACGGGTTCACCCCTCCACTTT. It encodes CASSEAQATGSPLHF.

There are a few counts of this clonotype. The V call is TRBV4-3, the J call TRBJ2-2; TRBD2 matches at 10 bases. The CDR3 covers 16 residues. CDR1 LGHNA and CDR2 YSLEER come from the germline V gene. The V segment lost 4 bases and the J segment 6 bases; nucleotides outside the gene matches: 8. This chain's CDR3 is CASSPSGSKLAGELFF. The DNA of the CDR3 is TGCGCCAGCAGCCCTAGCGGGAGTAAGTTAGCCGGGGAGCTGTTTTTT.